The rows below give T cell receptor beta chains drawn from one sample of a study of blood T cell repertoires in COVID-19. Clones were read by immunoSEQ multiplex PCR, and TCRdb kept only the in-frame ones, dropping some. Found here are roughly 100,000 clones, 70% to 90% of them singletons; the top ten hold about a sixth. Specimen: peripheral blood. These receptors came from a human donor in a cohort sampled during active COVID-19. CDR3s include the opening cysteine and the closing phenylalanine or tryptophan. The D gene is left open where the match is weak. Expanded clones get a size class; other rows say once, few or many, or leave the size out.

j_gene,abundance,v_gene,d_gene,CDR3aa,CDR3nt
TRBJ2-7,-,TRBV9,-,CASSVGTVRSEQYF,TGTGCCAGCAGCGTAGGGACAGTAAGATCCGAGCAGTACTTC
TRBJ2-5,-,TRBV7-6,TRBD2,CASSSTSLAGGYQETQYF,TGTGCCAGCAGCTCGACTTCGCTAGCGGGGGGTTACCAAGAGACCCAGTACTTC
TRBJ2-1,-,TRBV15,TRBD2,CATSKGASGVINEQFF,TGTGCCACCAGCAAAGGAGCGAGCGGGGTGATCAATGAGCAGTTCTTC
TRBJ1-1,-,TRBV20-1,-,CSHRGGQVAFF,TGCAGTCATAGGGGAGGCCAGGTCGCTTTCTTT
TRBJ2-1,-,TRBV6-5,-,CASSFYRVSSYNEQFF,TGTGCCAGCAGTTTCTACAGGGTCAGCTCCTACAATGAGCAGTTCTTC
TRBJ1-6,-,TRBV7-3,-,CASSSTQGSPLHF,TGTGCCAGCAGCTCTACCCAGGGTTCACCCCTCCACTTT
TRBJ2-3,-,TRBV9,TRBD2,CASSKTSLSTDTQYF,TGTGCCAGCAGCAAGACTAGCTTGAGCACAGATACGCAGTATTTT
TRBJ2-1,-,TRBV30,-,CAWNGFYNEQFF,TGTGCCTGGAACGGGTTCTACAATGAGCAGTTCTTC
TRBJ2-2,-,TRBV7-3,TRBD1,CASSSDRVGTGELFF,TGTGCCAGCAGCTCCGACAGGGTGGGGACCGGGGAGCTGTTTTTT
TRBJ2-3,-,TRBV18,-,CASSRSPRARTDTQYF,TGTGCCAGCTCACGGTCCCCGAGGGCGCGGACAGATACGCAGTATTTT
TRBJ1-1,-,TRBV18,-,CASSPLGGPTEAFF,TGTGCCAGCTCACCCTTGGGTGGGCCCACTGAAGCTTTCTTT
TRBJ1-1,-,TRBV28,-,CASLDLGVMNTEAFF,TGTGCCAGTCTCGACTTAGGGGTAATGAACACTGAAGCTTTCTTT
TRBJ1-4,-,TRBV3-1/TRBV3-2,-,CASSQGVRGDEKLFF,TGTGCCAGCAGCCAAGGCGTTAGGGGTGATGAAAAACTGTTTTTT
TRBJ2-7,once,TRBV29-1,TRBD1,CSVVGPGGKNEQYF,TGCAGCGTTGTGGGTCCAGGGGGCAAAAACGAGCAGTACTTC
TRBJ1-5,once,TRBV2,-,CASSDRRGNQPQHF,TGTGCCAGCAGTGACCGTCGGGGCAATCAGCCCCAGCATTTT
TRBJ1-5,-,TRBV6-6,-,CASSYPLDSGNQPQHF,TGTGCCAGCAGTTATCCGCTTGACAGTGGTAATCAGCCCCAGCATTTT
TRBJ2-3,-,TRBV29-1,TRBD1,CSVWDRRTDTQYF,TGCAGCGTTTGGGACAGACGCACAGATACGCAGTATTTT
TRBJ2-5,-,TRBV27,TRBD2,CASRTFLGGRETQYF,TGTGCCAGCAGGACTTTCCTGGGGGGGAGGGAGACCCAGTACTTC
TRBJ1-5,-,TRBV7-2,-,CASSLGEGQGNQPQHF,TGTGCCAGCAGCTTAGGTGAGGGTCAGGGCAATCAGCCCCAGCATTTT
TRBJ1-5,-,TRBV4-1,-,CASSQDEQGGQPQHF,TGCGCCAGCAGCCAAGATGAACAGGGCGGGCAGCCCCAGCATTTT
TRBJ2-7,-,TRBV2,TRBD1,CASSLFGQGPYEQYF,TGTGCCAGCAGTTTATTTGGACAGGGCCCCTACGAGCAGTACTTC
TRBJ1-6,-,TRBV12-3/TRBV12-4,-,CASSPREGSPLHF,TGTGCCAGCAGTCCACGGGAGGGCTCACCCCTCCACTTT
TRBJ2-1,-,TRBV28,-,CASSLSGGPDNEQFF,TGTGCCAGCAGTTTATCCGGGGGACCTGACAATGAGCAGTTCTTC
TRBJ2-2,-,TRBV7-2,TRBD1,CASSLGQGRGELFF,TGTGCCAGCAGCTTAGGACAGGGAAGGGGGGAGCTGTTTTTT
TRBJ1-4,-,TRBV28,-,CASEGVEKLFF,TGTGCCTCCGAGGGGGTTGAAAAACTGTTTTTT
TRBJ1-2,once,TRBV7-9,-,CASSLARVFDGYTF,TGTGCCAGCAGCTTAGCCCGGGTTTTTGATGGCTACACCTTC
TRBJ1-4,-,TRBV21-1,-,CASSKQRTGATNEKLFF,TGTGCCAGCAGCAAGCAAAGGACAGGGGCCACTAATGAAAAACTGTTTTTT
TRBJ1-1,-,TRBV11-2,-,CASSRAGGSDTEAFF,TGTGCCAGCAGCCGTGCGGGGGGTAGCGACACTGAAGCTTTCTTT
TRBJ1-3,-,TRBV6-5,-,CASSYSSSGNTIYF,TGTGCCAGCAGTTACTCCTCCTCTGGAAACACCATATATTTT
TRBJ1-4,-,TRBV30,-,CAWSPYPGGTNEKLFF,TGTGCCTGGAGTCCCTACCCCGGCGGAACTAATGAAAAACTGTTTTTT
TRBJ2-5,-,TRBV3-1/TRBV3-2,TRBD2,CASSQDFKAGGRETQYF,TGTGCCAGCAGCCAAGATTTCAAAGCGGGGGGGCGGGAGACCCAGTACTTC
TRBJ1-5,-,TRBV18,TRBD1,CASSQSGPTGKGPQHF,TGTGCCAGCTCACAGAGCGGTCCGACAGGGAAAGGGCCCCAGCATTTT
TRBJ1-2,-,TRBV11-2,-,CASSPAGEYGYTF,TGTGCCAGCAGCCCCGCAGGTGAATATGGCTACACCTTC
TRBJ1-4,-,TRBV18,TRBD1,CASSFRQGDTNEKLFF,TGTGCCAGCTCTTTCAGACAGGGCGATACTAATGAAAAACTGTTTTTT
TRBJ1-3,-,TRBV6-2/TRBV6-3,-,CASNPQGQSSGNTIYF,TGTGCCAGCAACCCCCAAGGACAATCTTCTGGAAACACCATATATTTT
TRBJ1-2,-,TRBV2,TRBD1,CASRPGQANYGYTF,TGTGCCAGCAGACCGGGACAGGCTAACTATGGCTACACCTTC
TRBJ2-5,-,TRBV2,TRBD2,CASSERGGEETQYF,TGTGCCAGCAGTGAACGGGGGGGTGAAGAGACCCAGTACTTC